These T cell receptor beta chains were read from a single sample in a study of CD8 T cells in ankylosing spondylitis. TCRdb re-called the 5' RACE reads through MiXCR, storing one row per CDR3 protein. Here the sample spans under 850,000 distinct CDR3 sequences, around 17% being singletons. Sequencing used blood, either unsorted or a sorted T cell fraction (not recorded which). The receptor source for this set is a male donor with ankylosing spondylitis. CDR3s include the opening cysteine and the closing phenylalanine or tryptophan. D genes are given only for firm matches. For some rows the clone size is stated as once, few or many, or as a class when expanded; others skip it.

TRBJ2-1,TRBV12-3/TRBV12-4,NA,TRBD2,CASSLQTSGAGEQFF,TGTGCCAGCAGTTTGCAGACTAGCGGGGCGGGTGAGCAGTTCTTC
TRBJ2-1,TRBV6-4,NA,TRBD2,CASSSLAGDYNEQFF,TGTGCCAGCAGTTCGTTAGCGGGGGACTACAATGAGCAGTTCTTC
TRBJ2-3,TRBV2,NA,TRBD1,CASSEEGAIRQQPAGDTQYF,TGTGCCAGCAGTGAAGAGGGGGCGATAAGACAGCAACCCGCGGGAGATACGCAGTATTTT
TRBJ1-5,TRBV12-3/TRBV12-4,few,TRBD1,CASSSAGGDQPQHF,TGTGCCAGCAGTTCCGCAGGGGGCGATCAGCCCCAGCATTTT
TRBJ2-3,TRBV28,few,NA,CASAGGASTDTQYF,TGTGCCAGTGCCGGGGGAGCTAGCACAGATACGCAGTATTTT
TRBJ2-6,TRBV29-1,NA,TRBD1,CSVAGGTGANVLTF,TGCAGCGTTGCAGGGGGAACTGGGGCCAACGTCCTGACTTTC
TRBJ2-1,TRBV4-1,NA,NA,CASSQERPSDLYNEQFF,TGCGCCAGCAGCCAAGAAAGGCCTAGCGACCTCTACAATGAGCAGTTCTTC
TRBJ1-5,TRBV2,NA,TRBD1,CASRGTGDQPQHF,TGTGCCAGCAGGGGGACAGGGGATCAGCCCCAGCATTTT
TRBJ1-1,TRBV6-2/TRBV6-3,NA,TRBD1,CASSYPSGQGVRTEAFF,TGTGCCAGCAGTTACCCGTCGGGACAGGGGGTTAGGACTGAAGCTTTCTTT
TRBJ1-1,TRBV5-6,NA,TRBD1,CASSYPGQGSNTEAFF,TGTGCCAGCAGCTACCCGGGACAGGGGTCGAACACTGAAGCTTTCTTT
TRBJ1-5,TRBV11-2,NA,NA,CASSQVPSNQPQHF,TGTGCCAGCAGCCAAGTACCGAGCAATCAGCCCCAGCATTTT
TRBJ1-1,TRBV12-3/TRBV12-4,NA,NA,CASSPRPGATEAFF,TGTGCCAGCAGTCCGAGACCAGGGGCCACTGAAGCTTTCTTT
TRBJ1-2,TRBV11-2,once,TRBD1,CASGNWDSNYGYTF,TGTGCCAGCGGCAACTGGGACAGCAACTATGGCTACACCTTC
TRBJ2-1,TRBV30,few,TRBD2,CAWSGGGNEQFF,TGTGCCTGGAGTGGGGGGGGGAATGAGCAGTTCTTC
TRBJ2-5,TRBV5-1,NA,TRBD2,CASSLGAGGLQETQYF,TGCGCCAGCAGCTTGGGAGCGGGGGGGCTTCAAGAGACCCAGTACTTC
TRBJ2-1,TRBV5-1,NA,TRBD2,CASSQTSGEYNEQFF,TGCGCCAGCAGCCAGACTAGCGGGGAATACAATGAGCAGTTCTTC
TRBJ2-5,TRBV28,few,NA,CASSSTGGPRMETQYF,TGTGCCAGCAGTTCGACCGGTGGACCCCGGATGGAGACCCAGTACTTC
TRBJ1-5,TRBV28,NA,TRBD1,CASSLWGGQGGQPQHF,TGTGCCAGCAGTTTATGGGGAGGACAGGGTGGACAGCCCCAGCATTTT
TRBJ2-7,TRBV29-1,NA,TRBD2,CSGTSSTYEQYF,TGCAGCGGGACTAGCTCTACCTACGAGCAGTACTTC
TRBJ2-7,TRBV5-6,NA,TRBD1,CASSPGGWTYEQYF,TGTGCCAGCAGCCCAGGGGGATGGACCTACGAGCAGTACTTC
TRBJ2-3,TRBV6-2/TRBV6-3,NA,TRBD2,CASSYSAREDGTDTQYF,TGTGCCAGCAGTTACTCTGCGCGGGAGGACGGCACAGATACGCAGTATTTT
TRBJ2-1,TRBV11-3,few,TRBD2,CASSLGPAGGYNREQFF,TGTGCCAGCAGCTTAGGTCCAGCGGGAGGTTATAATCGTGAGCAGTTCTTC
TRBJ2-5,TRBV9,few,TRBD2,CASSVSRGDPTPQETQYF,TGTGCCAGCAGCGTAAGTCGGGGGGACCCGACACCTCAAGAGACCCAGTACTTC
TRBJ2-7,TRBV5-1,NA,NA,CATSSQGGPRDEQYF,TGCGCCACCAGCTCCCAGGGGGGTCCACGGGACGAGCAGTACTTC
TRBJ2-5,TRBV4-2,NA,NA,CARSLGVRPKETQYF,TGTGCCAGGAGCCTTGGGGTCAGACCAAAAGAGACCCAGTACTTC
TRBJ1-5,TRBV27,NA,NA,CASSRLTGKHNQPQHF,TGTGCCAGCAGTCGATTGACAGGCAAACACAATCAGCCCCAGCATTTT
TRBJ1-2,TRBV6-2/TRBV6-3,NA,NA,CASSTGQISGYGYTF,TGTGCCAGCAGCACCGGACAGATCTCTGGGTATGGCTACACCTTC
TRBJ2-7,TRBV12-3/TRBV12-4,NA,TRBD1,CASILTGGRGEQYF,TGTGCCAGCATACTAACAGGGGGCAGGGGCGAGCAGTACTTC
TRBJ2-3,TRBV5-6,NA,TRBD2,CASSLWAGVTDTQYF,TGTGCCAGCAGCTTGTGGGCGGGGGTGACAGATACGCAGTATTTT
TRBJ1-5,TRBV4-1,few,NA,CASSQGRDSNQPQHF,TGCGCCAGCAGCCAAGGTAGAGATAGCAATCAGCCCCAGCATTTT
TRBJ1-2,TRBV3-1,NA,TRBD1,CASSQAGTGLGYTF,TGTGCCAGCAGCCAGGCCGGGACAGGCCTTGGCTACACCTTC
TRBJ2-1,TRBV11-2,few,NA,CASSFEVRGRLNEQFF,TGTGCCAGCAGCTTTGAGGTTCGGGGGCGGTTGAATGAGCAGTTCTTC
TRBJ2-1,TRBV28,NA,NA,CASASSINEQFF,TGTGCCAGCGCCTCTAGCATAAATGAGCAGTTCTTC
TRBJ2-7,TRBV4-1,NA,NA,CASSLKESSYEQYF,TGCGCCAGCAGCCTAAAGGAGAGCTCCTACGAGCAGTACTTC
TRBJ1-4,TRBV7-9,few,NA,CASSLMGPTNEKLFF,TGTGCCAGCAGCTTAATGGGCCCAACTAATGAAAAACTGTTTTTT
TRBJ1-5,TRBV7-2,few,NA,CASSLDQNQPQHF,TGTGCCAGCAGTTTGGACCAGAATCAGCCCCAGCATTTT
TRBJ2-1,TRBV11-2,NA,TRBD2,CASSPTGTSGSWSYNEQFF,TGTGCCAGCAGCCCGACCGGGACTAGCGGGAGTTGGTCCTACAATGAGCAGTTCTTC
TRBJ2-4,TRBV4-2,many,NA,CASSQAAGAGANIQYF,TGTGCCAGCAGCCAAGCAGCCGGGGCCGGGGCGAACATTCAGTACTTC
TRBJ2-1,TRBV27,NA,NA,CASSLVSGFEPPKQFF,TGTGCCAGCAGTTTGGTGTCAGGGTTTGAACCCCCGAAGCAGTTCTTC
TRBJ2-1,TRBV30,few,TRBD1,CAWGGQPNEQFF,TGTGCCTGGGGGGGACAGCCCAATGAGCAGTTCTTC
TRBJ1-5,TRBV2,NA,NA,CASRASGANSNQPQHF,TGTGCCAGCAGGGCCTCGGGGGCGAATAGCAATCAGCCCCAGCATTTT
TRBJ1-5,TRBV27,NA,TRBD1,CASIRDRGGHQPQHF,TGTGCCAGCATTCGGGACAGGGGAGGACATCAGCCCCAGCATTTT
TRBJ1-1,TRBV5-6,few,TRBD1,CASSAQGAHGAFF,TGTGCCAGCAGCGCCCAGGGGGCGCATGGAGCTTTCTTT
TRBJ2-7,TRBV20-1,NA,TRBD1,CSALNPGQGSYEQYF,TGCAGTGCTCTTAATCCGGGACAGGGATCCTACGAGCAGTACTTC